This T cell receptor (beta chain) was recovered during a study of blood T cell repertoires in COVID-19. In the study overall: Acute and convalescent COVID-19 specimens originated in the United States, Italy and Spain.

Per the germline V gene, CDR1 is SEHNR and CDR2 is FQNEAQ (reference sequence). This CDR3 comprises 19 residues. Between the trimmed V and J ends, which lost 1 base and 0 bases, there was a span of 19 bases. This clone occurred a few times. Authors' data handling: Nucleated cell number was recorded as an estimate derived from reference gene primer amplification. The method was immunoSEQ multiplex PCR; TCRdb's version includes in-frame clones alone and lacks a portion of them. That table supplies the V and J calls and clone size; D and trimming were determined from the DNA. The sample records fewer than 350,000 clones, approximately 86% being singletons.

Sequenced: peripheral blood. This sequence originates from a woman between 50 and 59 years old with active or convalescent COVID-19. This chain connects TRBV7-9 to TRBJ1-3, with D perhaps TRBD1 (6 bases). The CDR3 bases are TGTGCCAGCAGCTTAGGACAGGTATGGGATGGCAGCTCTGGAAACACCATATATTTT. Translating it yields CASSLGQVWDGSSGNTIYF.